Listed below are T cell receptor beta chains from one sample, sequenced in a study of cytomegalovirus exposure and HLA in healthy donors. Assay used: immunoSEQ multiplex PCR; TCRdb lists only in-frame clones, some missing. Here the sample spans around 130,000 clones, about four fifths being singletons. The material sequenced was PBMCs. The receptors shown here come from a young man in good health and CMV-seronegative. Each CDR3 is given with its conserved first and last residue. Each record gives: V gene, J gene, CDR3 protein.

v_call: TRBV4-1; j_call: TRBJ2-5; cdr3_aa: CASSLGLAGETQYF
v_call: TRBV5-1; j_call: TRBJ2-3; cdr3_aa: CASSLGSSGGRLSTDTQYF
v_call: TRBV19; j_call: TRBJ2-3; cdr3_aa: CASRGSPDDTQYF
v_call: TRBV29-1; j_call: TRBJ2-4; cdr3_aa: CSVSGQGLNIQYF
v_call: TRBV6-1; j_call: TRBJ2-1; cdr3_aa: CATRTSGGYEQFF
v_call: TRBV2; j_call: TRBJ1-1; cdr3_aa: CASSDRPGSTEAFF
v_call: TRBV2; j_call: TRBJ2-1; cdr3_aa: CARQGGSYNEQFF
v_call: TRBV10-3; j_call: TRBJ2-3; cdr3_aa: CAISDGSGGTDTQYF
v_call: TRBV2; j_call: TRBJ2-7; cdr3_aa: CASRTDRDSYEQYF
v_call: TRBV6-4; j_call: TRBJ2-2; cdr3_aa: CASSDDAGGTGELFF
v_call: TRBV5-4; j_call: TRBJ2-3; cdr3_aa: CASSPGLAGAADTQYF
v_call: TRBV6-5; j_call: TRBJ2-7; cdr3_aa: CASRSSSYEQYF
v_call: TRBV25-1; j_call: TRBJ2-1; cdr3_aa: CASTEGSGEQFF
v_call: TRBV27; j_call: TRBJ2-2; cdr3_aa: CASKGNLGGMVGELFF
v_call: TRBV27; j_call: TRBJ2-1; cdr3_aa: CASSLGQGGENEQFF
v_call: TRBV7-2; j_call: TRBJ2-7; cdr3_aa: CASSSGPYTGYAYEQYF
v_call: TRBV18; j_call: TRBJ2-6; cdr3_aa: CASSPRQPSGANVLTF
v_call: TRBV28; j_call: TRBJ2-1; cdr3_aa: CASRTGTSSYNEQFF
v_call: TRBV27; j_call: TRBJ2-3; cdr3_aa: CATFSGRADTQYF
v_call: TRBV10-3; j_call: TRBJ2-4; cdr3_aa: CAISDPGKNIQYF
v_call: TRBV6-5; j_call: TRBJ2-1; cdr3_aa: CASIGQGYLEQFF
v_call: TRBV5-1; j_call: TRBJ2-1; cdr3_aa: CASSGKVSNEQFF
v_call: TRBV4-1; j_call: TRBJ1-2; cdr3_aa: CASSQDVVYNYGYTF
v_call: TRBV15; j_call: TRBJ2-7; cdr3_aa: CATSRVGTSGSREQYF
v_call: TRBV15; j_call: TRBJ1-2; cdr3_aa: CATSRATGTGGYTF
v_call: TRBV12-1; j_call: TRBJ1-5; cdr3_aa: CASSELRQPQHF
v_call: TRBV6-5; j_call: TRBJ1-6; cdr3_aa: CASSYSQATGNSPLHF
v_call: TRBV2; j_call: TRBJ2-7; cdr3_aa: CASSDLGSSSYEQYF